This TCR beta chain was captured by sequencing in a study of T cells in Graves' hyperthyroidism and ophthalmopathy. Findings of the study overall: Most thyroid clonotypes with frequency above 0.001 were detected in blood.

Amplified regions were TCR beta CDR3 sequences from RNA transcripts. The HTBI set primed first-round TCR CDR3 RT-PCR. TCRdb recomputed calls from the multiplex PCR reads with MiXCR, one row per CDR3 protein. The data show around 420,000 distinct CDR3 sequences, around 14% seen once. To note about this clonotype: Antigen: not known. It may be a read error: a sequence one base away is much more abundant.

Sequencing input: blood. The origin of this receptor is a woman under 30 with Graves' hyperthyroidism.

CDR3: CASRLGLRAGVNTEAFF. CDR3 DNA sequence: TGTGCCAGCCGCTTAGGCCTTCGGGCTGGGGTGAACACTGAAGCTTTCTTT. V is TRBV7-2 and J is TRBJ1-1, with D unresolved. Germline V gene lookup returns CDR1 SGHTA and CDR2 FQGNSA. The CDR3 runs to 17 residues.